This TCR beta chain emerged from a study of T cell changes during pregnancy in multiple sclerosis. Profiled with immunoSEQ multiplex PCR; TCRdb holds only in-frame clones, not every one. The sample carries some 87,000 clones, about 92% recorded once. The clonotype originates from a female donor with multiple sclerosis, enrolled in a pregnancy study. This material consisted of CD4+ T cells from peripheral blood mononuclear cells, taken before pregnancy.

The CDR3 nucleotides read TGTGCCAGCAGCAGTAGGACTAGCGGTTCCTACAATGAGCAGTTCTTC. Encoded protein: CASSSRTSGSYNEQFF. V usage is TRBV5-4 and J usage is TRBJ2-1; 10 nucleotides align to TRBD2. CDR3 size: 16 residues. The V and J ends lost 4 bases and 1 base, in that order; junction bases with no gene match: 5. Germline assignment: CDR1 SGHNT and CDR2 YYREEE (reference sequence).